Listed below are T cell receptor beta chains from one sample, sequenced in a study of T cell responses to AZD1222 COVID-19 vaccine. Generated by immunoSEQ multiplex PCR, the TCRdb table keeps only in-frame clones and is missing some. The sample lists about 98,000 clones, around 86% seen once, with 4% to 6% in the top ten. Material: peripheral blood, obtained on day 0 of AZD1222 vaccination. These receptors all stem from an adult in good health. The CDR3 runs from the conserved cysteine through the conserved F or W.

v_call	j_call	cdr3_aa
TRBV4-2	TRBJ1-6	CASSRLGIDNSPLHF
TRBV5-1	TRBJ2-7	CASSLDRVVREQYF
TRBV18	TRBJ1-4	CASYDPGNEKLFF
TRBV25-1	TRBJ1-2	CASSGTGGVKNGYTF
TRBV27	TRBJ1-5	CASSLVGGPSNQPQHF
TRBV27	TRBJ2-1	CASSYGQHNEQFF
TRBV11-2	TRBJ1-1	CASSSRGRGTGRMAEAFF
TRBV19	TRBJ2-2	CASSPSPGTGGISGYTGELFF
TRBV5-3	TRBJ1-5	CARSSGTGNRTNQPQHF
TRBV7-9	TRBJ2-7	CASRDGTSGFYEQYF
TRBV7-2	TRBJ2-7	CASSFLTSALGEQYF
TRBV5-6	TRBJ2-5	CASSLWTAPQETQYF
TRBV18	TRBJ2-2	CASSPDSNTGELFF
TRBV28	TRBJ1-2	CASSFGAGGRYGYTF
TRBV7-9	TRBJ1-3	CASSLSGGTGSSGNTIYF
TRBV18	TRBJ2-7	CASSPPRGSYEQYF
TRBV28	TRBJ2-3	CASRQGGISTDTQYF
TRBV20-1	TRBJ1-1	CSASGGGVHTEAFF
TRBV5-1	TRBJ2-7	CASSLSMSGLGTGGHEQYF
TRBV5-1	TRBJ1-4	CASTYSPTVNEKLFF
TRBV19	TRBJ2-5	CASSNWAGSYQETQYF
TRBV5-1	TRBJ2-5	CASSVTGQGETQYF
TRBV7-6	TRBJ2-5	CASSLGLSGAGETQYF
TRBV5-4	TRBJ2-2	CASSLGSLNTGELFF
TRBV11-2	TRBJ1-1	CASSFSDRGTEAFF
TRBV4-3	TRBJ2-3	CASSPQYDFTDTQYF
TRBV5-1	TRBJ2-5	CASSLRLAGEGAQETQYF
TRBV6-6	TRBJ2-7	CASSSLGVNYEQYF
TRBV30	TRBJ1-1	CAWSFGPGAEAFF
TRBV18	TRBJ2-7	CASSPPTGLAGLEQYF
TRBV11-2	TRBJ2-7	CASSPGTHYEQYF
TRBV7-3	TRBJ2-1	CASSLTGTKLYNEQFF
TRBV7-8	TRBJ2-7	CASSLVGLAGGPTYEQYF
TRBV2	TRBJ2-2	CASSKDRPANTGELFF
TRBV9	TRBJ2-7	CASSVGAQAPEQYF
TRBV9	TRBJ1-3	CASSPGTDGNTIYF
TRBV28	TRBJ1-5	CASSTSSRGYQPQHF
TRBV6-5	TRBJ2-5	CASSRAYQETQYF
TRBV2	TRBJ1-1	CASTLDNPEAFF
TRBV4-2	TRBJ1-1	CASSQENERMNTEAFF
TRBV4-3	TRBJ1-6	CASSQDGQGNSPLHF
TRBV29-1	TRBJ2-4	CSVEDAGLAGERAYIQYF